The clone carrying this T cell receptor beta chain was counted many times. Its antigen remains unknown. In TCRdb, the 5' RACE reads were re-called with MiXCR into one record per CDR3 protein. The repertoire holds under 250,000 distinct CDR3 sequences, with over 9.5% as singletons. This record comes from a study of identical twins. Study-level results: Among out-of-frame alpha sequences shared by twins, low generation probability occurred in excess. Models came in too low on out-of-frame TCR alpha sharing in monozygotic twins.

These records were also assigned to another study, of yellow fever vaccine responses in identical twins. That source notes: Reportedly, twins' vaccine T cell responses looked partly convergent and partly personalized.

This receptor was taken from a young woman in good health. Input material: memory (CD45RO+) T cells sorted from blood.

CDR3 amino acids: CASTPMPASYTSGRVHEQYF. CDR3 coding DNA: TGTGCCAGCACCCCAATGCCGGCGTCGTATACTAGCGGGAGGGTCCACGAGCAGTACTTC. J is TRBJ2-7 and V is TRBV6-2 or TRBV6-3; 13 bases fit TRBD2. The CDR3 is made up of 20 amino acids. J gave up 5 bases and V 7 bases, and 23 bases lay outside the gene matches. Germline CDR1 reads MNHEY; CDR2 reads SVGEGT.